Listed below are T cell receptor beta chains from one sample, sequenced in a study of T cell repertoires in cytomegalovirus infection. From the reads, TCRdb called clonotypes with MiXCR, one entry per CDR3 protein. The sample records 560,000 or so distinct CDR3 sequences, about 15% being singletons. Sequencing used CD8+ T cells from PBMCs. The receptors were sampled from a human donor in good health (CMV status not recorded). Some clones in this sample may be carry-over from other donors' samples. The conserved cysteine and the conserved F or W are not part of the CDR3 here. Fields, in order: CDR3 protein, J gene, V gene.

CDR3 protein: ASTQYRGRKTEAF; J gene: TRBJ1-1; V gene: TRBV6-5
CDR3 protein: ASSLAHPTGDEQY; J gene: TRBJ2-7; V gene: TRBV7-8
CDR3 protein: ASSLSPAGAGDEQF; J gene: TRBJ2-1; V gene: TRBV5-4
CDR3 protein: ASSQPGLDLYNEQF; J gene: TRBJ2-1; V gene: TRBV18
CDR3 protein: ASSWGGLQYEQY; J gene: TRBJ2-7; V gene: TRBV5-6
CDR3 protein: ASSYNGLIEQF; J gene: TRBJ2-1; V gene: TRBV7-3
CDR3 protein: ASSPRLVVGTGELF; J gene: TRBJ2-2; V gene: TRBV3-1
CDR3 protein: ASSVMASGGAEQF; J gene: TRBJ2-1; V gene: TRBV9
CDR3 protein: ASSLDREGTMNTEAF; J gene: TRBJ1-1; V gene: TRBV11-1
CDR3 protein: ASSLRTSGGSPSSYEQY; J gene: TRBJ2-7; V gene: TRBV7-9
CDR3 protein: ASSLAVGSQEAF; J gene: TRBJ1-1; V gene: TRBV5-6
CDR3 protein: ASSYSSGGAAKNIQY; J gene: TRBJ2-4; V gene: TRBV6-5
CDR3 protein: ASSSAGAGNEKLF; J gene: TRBJ1-4; V gene: TRBV7-2
CDR3 protein: ASSLVQGTNTIY; J gene: TRBJ1-3; V gene: TRBV13
CDR3 protein: ASSPIGGGPEAF; J gene: TRBJ1-1; V gene: TRBV6-1
CDR3 protein: ASSVPGEAF; J gene: TRBJ1-1; V gene: TRBV7-9
CDR3 protein: ASSYASGHHYEQY; J gene: TRBJ2-7; V gene: TRBV27